A selection of T cell receptor beta chains follows, all from one sample in a study of cytomegalovirus exposure and HLA in healthy donors. Sequenced by immunoSEQ multiplex PCR; TCRdb stores in-frame clones only, minus some. The data hold 100,000 to 120,000 clones, with around 75% observed a single time. The source material was PBMCs. The receptors derive from a man between 40 and 49 years old in good health and CMV-seronegative. The CDR3 runs from the conserved cysteine through the conserved F or W. The D gene is left open where the match is weak. Not every row has a clone size; where given, it reads once, few, many or a size class.

cdr3_aa: CASTVDGPYNEQFF
cdr3_nt: TGTGCCAGCACCGTGGATGGGCCCTACAATGAGCAGTTCTTC
v_call: TRBV2
d_call: -
clone_size: -
j_call: TRBJ2-1

cdr3_aa: CASSQERGLAYTGELFF
cdr3_nt: TGTGCCAGCAGCCAAGAAAGAGGTTTGGCGTACACCGGGGAGCTGTTTTTT
v_call: TRBV14
d_call: -
clone_size: -
j_call: TRBJ2-2

cdr3_aa: CASSYGGVDTEAFF
cdr3_nt: TGTGCCAGCAGTTACGGGGGGGTGGACACTGAAGCTTTCTTT
v_call: TRBV6-5
d_call: -
clone_size: -
j_call: TRBJ1-1

cdr3_aa: CASGGPGLAVNEQFF
cdr3_nt: TGTGCCAGCGGGGGACCGGGACTAGCCGTAAATGAGCAGTTCTTC
v_call: TRBV27
d_call: TRBD2
clone_size: -
j_call: TRBJ2-1

cdr3_aa: CASRIQGMNTEAFF
cdr3_nt: TGTGCCAGCAGGATACAGGGAATGAACACTGAAGCTTTCTTT
v_call: TRBV27
d_call: -
clone_size: -
j_call: TRBJ1-1

cdr3_aa: CASRITGATEAFF
cdr3_nt: TGTGCCAGCAGGATCACAGGGGCCACTGAAGCTTTCTTT
v_call: TRBV27
d_call: TRBD1
clone_size: -
j_call: TRBJ1-1

cdr3_aa: CASRDSGTETQYF
cdr3_nt: TGCGCCAGCAGGGATAGCGGGACGGAGACCCAGTACTTC
v_call: TRBV10-2
d_call: TRBD2
clone_size: -
j_call: TRBJ2-5

cdr3_aa: CASSLPLEAEQYF
cdr3_nt: TGCGCCAGCAGCCTCCCACTCGAGGCCGAGCAGTACTTC
v_call: TRBV5-1
d_call: -
clone_size: once
j_call: TRBJ2-7

cdr3_aa: CASSPGRGSYEQYF
cdr3_nt: TGTGCCAGCAGCCCGGGCAGGGGCTCCTACGAGCAGTACTTC
v_call: TRBV7-8
d_call: -
clone_size: few
j_call: TRBJ2-7

cdr3_aa: CASSFGSYNEQFF
cdr3_nt: TGCGCCAGCAGCTTCGGGTCCTACAATGAGCAGTTCTTC
v_call: TRBV5-1
d_call: -
clone_size: -
j_call: TRBJ2-1

cdr3_aa: CASSLVWETEVTDTQYF
cdr3_nt: TGTGCCAGCAGCTTGGTCTGGGAGACGGAGGTCACAGATACGCAGTATTTT
v_call: TRBV5-4
d_call: -
clone_size: -
j_call: TRBJ2-3

cdr3_aa: CASSSPPGQYQETQYF
cdr3_nt: TGTGCCAGCAGCTCCCCACCGGGACAGTACCAAGAGACCCAGTACTTC
v_call: TRBV11-3
d_call: TRBD1
clone_size: -
j_call: TRBJ2-5

cdr3_aa: CASSRGLAGTYF
cdr3_nt: TGTGCCAGCAGCCGGGGACTAGCGGGAACGTACTTC
v_call: TRBV7-9
d_call: TRBD2
clone_size: -
j_call: TRBJ2-7

cdr3_aa: CSVEVRRGFYEQYF
cdr3_nt: TGCAGCGTTGAAGTCCGCAGGGGTTTTTACGAGCAGTACTTC
v_call: TRBV29-1
d_call: -
clone_size: -
j_call: TRBJ2-7

cdr3_aa: CASTWGAIAASYEQYF
cdr3_nt: TGTGCCAGCACCTGGGGAGCGATAGCGGCGTCCTACGAGCAGTACTTC
v_call: TRBV27
d_call: -
clone_size: -
j_call: TRBJ2-7

cdr3_aa: CASSQVQGPGNTIYF
cdr3_nt: TGCGCCAGCAGCCAAGTACAGGGGCCTGGAAACACCATATATTTT
v_call: TRBV4-3
d_call: TRBD1
clone_size: many
j_call: TRBJ1-3

cdr3_aa: CASSVGGTSGYNEQFF
cdr3_nt: TGTGCCAGCAGCGTAGGGGGGACTAGCGGCTACAATGAGCAGTTCTTC
v_call: TRBV9
d_call: TRBD2
clone_size: -
j_call: TRBJ2-1

cdr3_aa: CASSPDRSYEQYF
cdr3_nt: TGTGCCAGCAGCCCAGACAGGTCCTACGAGCAGTACTTC
v_call: TRBV7-2
d_call: -
clone_size: -
j_call: TRBJ2-7

cdr3_aa: CASRDVRHEQYF
cdr3_nt: TGTGCCAGCAGGGATGTGAGGCACGAGCAGTACTTC
v_call: TRBV6-6
d_call: -
clone_size: -
j_call: TRBJ2-7

cdr3_aa: CASSQIAGGRGTQYF
cdr3_nt: TGTGCCAGCAGCCAAATAGCGGGGGGGCGGGGGACCCAGTACTTC
v_call: TRBV7-3
d_call: TRBD2
clone_size: once
j_call: TRBJ2-5

cdr3_aa: CASSIPGLALVGETQYF
cdr3_nt: TGTGCCAGCAGCATTCCGGGACTAGCGCTAGTAGGGGAGACCCAGTACTTC
v_call: TRBV7-9
d_call: TRBD2
clone_size: -
j_call: TRBJ2-5

cdr3_aa: CASSYVGQGSYNEQFF
cdr3_nt: TGTGCCAGCAGTTACGTGGGACAGGGGTCATACAATGAGCAGTTCTTC
v_call: TRBV6-6
d_call: TRBD1
clone_size: -
j_call: TRBJ2-1

cdr3_aa: CASSEAAMLGGEWSDTQYF
cdr3_nt: TGTGCCAGCAGTGAAGCAGCAATGTTAGGCGGCGAGTGGTCGGATACGCAGTATTTT
v_call: TRBV2
d_call: -
clone_size: -
j_call: TRBJ2-3

cdr3_aa: CASSQLTASYNEQFF
cdr3_nt: TGTGCCAGCAGCCAACTCACAGCCTCCTACAATGAGCAGTTCTTC
v_call: TRBV7-9
d_call: -
clone_size: once
j_call: TRBJ2-1

cdr3_aa: CASSPDRATGELFF
cdr3_nt: TGTGCCAGCTCCCCCGACAGGGCCACCGGGGAGCTGTTTTTT
v_call: TRBV18
d_call: TRBD1
clone_size: few
j_call: TRBJ2-2

cdr3_aa: CASSRSSDRPLDEQYF
cdr3_nt: TGTGCCAGCAGCAGAAGTTCTGACAGACCCCTAGACGAGCAGTACTTC
v_call: TRBV11-3
d_call: -
clone_size: -
j_call: TRBJ2-7